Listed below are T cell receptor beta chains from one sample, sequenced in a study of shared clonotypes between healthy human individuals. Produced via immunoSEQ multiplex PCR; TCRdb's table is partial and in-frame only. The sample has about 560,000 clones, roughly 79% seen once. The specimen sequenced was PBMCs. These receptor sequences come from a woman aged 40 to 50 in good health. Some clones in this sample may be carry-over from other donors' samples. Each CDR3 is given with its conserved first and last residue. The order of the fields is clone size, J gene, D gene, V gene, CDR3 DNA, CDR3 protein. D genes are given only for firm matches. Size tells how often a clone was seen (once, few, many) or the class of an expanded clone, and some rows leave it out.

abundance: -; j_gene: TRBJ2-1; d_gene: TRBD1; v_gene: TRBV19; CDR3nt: TGTGCCAGTACCCCAACAGGGGGCCCCGCCCTTGAGCAGTTCTTC; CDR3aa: CASTPTGGPALEQFF
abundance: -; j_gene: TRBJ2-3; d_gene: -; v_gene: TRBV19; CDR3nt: TGTGCCAGTAGTTTTGGAGCGTCTAGCACAGATACGCAGTATTTT; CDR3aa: CASSFGASSTDTQYF
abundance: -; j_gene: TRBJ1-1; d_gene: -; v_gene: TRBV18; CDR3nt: TGTGCCAGCTCACCTGGGGTGAACACTGAAGCTTTCTTT; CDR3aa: CASSPGVNTEAFF
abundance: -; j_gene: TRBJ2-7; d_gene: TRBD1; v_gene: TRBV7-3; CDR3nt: TGTGCCAGCAGCTCCTATGGGACAGGAGACTACGAGCAGTACTTC; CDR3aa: CASSSYGTGDYEQYF
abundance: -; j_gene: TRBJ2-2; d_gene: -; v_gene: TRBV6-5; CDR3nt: TGTGCCAGCAGTTACTCGAGCGGGTCCGGGGAGCTGTTTTTT; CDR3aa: CASSYSSGSGELFF
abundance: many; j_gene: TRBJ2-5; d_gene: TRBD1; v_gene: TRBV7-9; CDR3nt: TGTGCCAGCAGCTCATTTTTCAGGGGGAGCGGAACCCAGTACTTC; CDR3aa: CASSSFFRGSGTQYF
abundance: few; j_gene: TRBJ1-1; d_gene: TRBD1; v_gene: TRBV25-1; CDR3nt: TGTGCCATCCCCGCCGGGACAGGGGGCCCGAACACTGAAGCTTTCTTT; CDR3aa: CAIPAGTGGPNTEAFF
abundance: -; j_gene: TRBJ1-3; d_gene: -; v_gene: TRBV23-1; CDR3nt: TGCGCCAGCAGTCCCCCTCCGCGGTTTTCTGGAAACACCATATATTTT; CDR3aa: CASSPPPRFSGNTIYF
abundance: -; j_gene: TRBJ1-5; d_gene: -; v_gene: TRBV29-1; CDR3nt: TGCAGCGTTGGCCGCGGGAGCAATCAGCCCCAGCATTTT; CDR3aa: CSVGRGSNQPQHF
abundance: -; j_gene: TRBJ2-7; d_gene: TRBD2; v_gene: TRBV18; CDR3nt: TGTGCCAGCTCATTCCGGACTAGCTTGTCCTACGAGCAGTACTTC; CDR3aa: CASSFRTSLSYEQYF
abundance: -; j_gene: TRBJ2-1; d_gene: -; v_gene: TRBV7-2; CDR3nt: TGTGCCAGCAGCTTAGCCCCTCGCGAGCAGTTCTTC; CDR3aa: CASSLAPREQFF
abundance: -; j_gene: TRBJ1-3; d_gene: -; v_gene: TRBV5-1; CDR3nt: TGCGCCAGCAGCTTGGAAGGCAGAAGAGGAAACACCATATATTTT; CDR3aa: CASSLEGRRGNTIYF
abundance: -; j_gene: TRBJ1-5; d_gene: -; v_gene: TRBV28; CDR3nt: TGTGCCAGCAGTCCTCTAACGGGGTTTCGTCAGCCCCAGCATTTT; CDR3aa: CASSPLTGFRQPQHF
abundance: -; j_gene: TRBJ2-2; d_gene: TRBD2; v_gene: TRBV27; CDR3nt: TGTGCCAGCAACAGAAACGGGGACGCCGTAGCGGGAGTCGTCGGGGAGCTGTTTTTT; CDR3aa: CASNRNGDAVAGVVGELFF
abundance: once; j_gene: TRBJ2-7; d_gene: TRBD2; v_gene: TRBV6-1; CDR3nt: TGTGCCAGCAGTGAAAGAGTTGGACTAGCGGGTATCGTCAGCTACGAGCAGTACTTC; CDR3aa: CASSERVGLAGIVSYEQYF
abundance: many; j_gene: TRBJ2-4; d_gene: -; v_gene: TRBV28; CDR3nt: TGTGCCAGCAGCCCGGGGGTGACGGGGTTCCTAGCCAAAAACATTCAGTACTTC; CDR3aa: CASSPGVTGFLAKNIQYF
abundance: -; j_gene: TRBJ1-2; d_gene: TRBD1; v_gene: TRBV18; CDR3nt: TGTGCCAGCTCAACAGGGGGCAACTATGGCTACACCTTC; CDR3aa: CASSTGGNYGYTF
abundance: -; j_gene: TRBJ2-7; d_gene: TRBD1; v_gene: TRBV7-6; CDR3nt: TGTGCCAGCAGCGAAAGAGTCCGGGACAGATCTTACGAGCAGTACTTC; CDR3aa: CASSERVRDRSYEQYF
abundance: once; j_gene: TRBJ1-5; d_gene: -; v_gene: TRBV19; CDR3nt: TGTGCCAGTAGGGAAGAGCGTCTCCAGCATTTT; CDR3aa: CASREERLQHF
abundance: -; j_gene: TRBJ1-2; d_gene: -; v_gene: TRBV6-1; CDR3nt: TGTGCCAGCAGTCCAAAACAACTGGACAGCTATGGCTACACCTTC; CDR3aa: CASSPKQLDSYGYTF
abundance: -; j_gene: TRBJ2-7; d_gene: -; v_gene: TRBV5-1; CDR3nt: TGCGCCAGCAGCTTGTGGGAATTCCAAGGCGAGCAGTACTTC; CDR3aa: CASSLWEFQGEQYF
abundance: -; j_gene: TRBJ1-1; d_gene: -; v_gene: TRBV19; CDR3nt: TGTGCCAGTAGTATAGCGGGCCGGACGAACACTGAAGCTTTCTTT; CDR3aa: CASSIAGRTNTEAFF
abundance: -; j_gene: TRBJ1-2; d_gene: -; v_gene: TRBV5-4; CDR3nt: TGTGCCAGCACCGAGCAGGACGGAGTCTATGGCTACACCTTC; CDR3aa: CASTEQDGVYGYTF
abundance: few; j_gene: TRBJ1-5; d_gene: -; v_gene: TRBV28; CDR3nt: TGTGCCAGCAGTTTAGAGGAGGGCGCTCAGCCCCAGCATTTT; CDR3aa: CASSLEEGAQPQHF
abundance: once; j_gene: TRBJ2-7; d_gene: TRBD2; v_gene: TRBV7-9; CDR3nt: TGTGCCAGCAGCTCCGGGACTAGCGGGATTGGGTACGAGCAGTACTTC; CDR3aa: CASSSGTSGIGYEQYF
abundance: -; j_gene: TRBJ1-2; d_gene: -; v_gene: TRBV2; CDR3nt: TGTGCCACCTTACAGAACCACTATGGCTACACCTTC; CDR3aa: CATLQNHYGYTF
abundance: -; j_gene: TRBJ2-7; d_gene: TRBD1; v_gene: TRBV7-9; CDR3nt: TGTGCCAGCAGCCCGCCTTTTGGGACAGGGAACTACGAGCAGTACTTC; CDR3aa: CASSPPFGTGNYEQYF
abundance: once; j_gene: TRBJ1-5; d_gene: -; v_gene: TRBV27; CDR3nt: TGTGCCAGCAGTTTTAGTAGGGAGGTTCCGCCCCAGCATTTT; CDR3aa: CASSFSREVPPQHF
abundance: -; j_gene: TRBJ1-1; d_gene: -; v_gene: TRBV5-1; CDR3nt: TGCGCCAGTAGCCGGGGTTCATTCGTTACCAGCACTGAAGCTTTCTTT; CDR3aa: CASSRGSFVTSTEAFF
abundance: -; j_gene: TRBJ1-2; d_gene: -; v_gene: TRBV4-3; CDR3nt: TGCGCCAGCAGCCAAGATAGTCGGCGAGCTAACTATGGCTACACCTTC; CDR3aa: CASSQDSRRANYGYTF
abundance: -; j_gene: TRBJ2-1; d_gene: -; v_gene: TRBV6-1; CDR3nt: TGTGCCAGCAGTGAACGCGGATTCTCCTACAATGAGCAGTTCTTC; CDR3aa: CASSERGFSYNEQFF
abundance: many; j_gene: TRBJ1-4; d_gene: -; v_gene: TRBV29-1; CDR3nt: TGCAGCGGGGCTACTAATGAAAAACTGTTTTTT; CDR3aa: CSGATNEKLFF
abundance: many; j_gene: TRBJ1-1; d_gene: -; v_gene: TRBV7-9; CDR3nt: TGTGCCAGCAGCTTAGCCGCTTGGAACACTGAAGCTTTCTTT; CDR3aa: CASSLAAWNTEAFF
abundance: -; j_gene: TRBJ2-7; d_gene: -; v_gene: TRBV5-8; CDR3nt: TGTGCCAGCAGCTTGGCCAGGGTTGGTTACGAGCAGTACTTC; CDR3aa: CASSLARVGYEQYF